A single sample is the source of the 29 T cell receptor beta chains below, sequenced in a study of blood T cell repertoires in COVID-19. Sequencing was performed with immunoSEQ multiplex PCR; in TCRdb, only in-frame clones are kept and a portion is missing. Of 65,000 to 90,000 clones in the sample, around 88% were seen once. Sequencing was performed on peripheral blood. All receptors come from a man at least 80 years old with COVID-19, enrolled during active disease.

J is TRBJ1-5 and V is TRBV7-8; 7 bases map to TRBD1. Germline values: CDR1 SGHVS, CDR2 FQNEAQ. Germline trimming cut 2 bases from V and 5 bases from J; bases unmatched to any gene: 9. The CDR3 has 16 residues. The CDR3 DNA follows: TGTGCCAGCAGCTTATTAGGGGGGACAGCCGATCAGCCCCAGCATTTT. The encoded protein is CASSLLGGTADQPQHF.

As DNA, the CDR3 is TGTGCCAGCAGCAGTACCAGCGGATATAATGAAAAACTGTTTTTT. Encoded protein: CASSSTSGYNEKLFF. The V call is TRBV28, the J call TRBJ1-4, with no clear D. Germline V gene lookup returns CDR1 MDHEN and CDR2 SYDVKM. Trimming took off 6 bases at V and 4 bases at J, with 15 bases between the two ends. The CDR3 is 15 residues long.

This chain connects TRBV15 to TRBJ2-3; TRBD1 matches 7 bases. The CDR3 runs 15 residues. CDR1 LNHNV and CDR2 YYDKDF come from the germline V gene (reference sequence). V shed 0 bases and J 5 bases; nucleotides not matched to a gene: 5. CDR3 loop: CATSRDRQGVDTQYF. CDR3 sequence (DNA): TGTGCCACCAGCAGAGATAGGCAGGGGGTAGATACGCAGTATTTT.

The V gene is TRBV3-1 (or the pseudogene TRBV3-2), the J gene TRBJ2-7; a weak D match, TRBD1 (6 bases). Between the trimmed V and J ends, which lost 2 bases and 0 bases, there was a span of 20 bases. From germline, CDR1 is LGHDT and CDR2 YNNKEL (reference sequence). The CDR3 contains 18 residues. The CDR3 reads CASSQNTLVQGSSYEQYF. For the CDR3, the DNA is TGTGCCAGCAGCCAAAATACCCTGGTCCAGGGGAGCTCCTACGAGCAGTACTTC.

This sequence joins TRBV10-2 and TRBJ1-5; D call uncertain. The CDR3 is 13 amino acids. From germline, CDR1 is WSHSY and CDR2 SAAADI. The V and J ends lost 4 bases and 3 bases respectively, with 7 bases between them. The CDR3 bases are TGCGCCAGCAGTGGGCAGATCAATCAGCCCCAGCATTTT. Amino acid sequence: CASSGQINQPQHF.

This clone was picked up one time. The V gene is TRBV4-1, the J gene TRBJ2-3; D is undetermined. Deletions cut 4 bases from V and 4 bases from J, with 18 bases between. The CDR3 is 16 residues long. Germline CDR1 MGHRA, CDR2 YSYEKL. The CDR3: CASSPEAAGRADTQYF. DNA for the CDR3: TGCGCCAGCAGCCCAGAGGCGGCTGGTCGGGCAGATACGCAGTATTTT.

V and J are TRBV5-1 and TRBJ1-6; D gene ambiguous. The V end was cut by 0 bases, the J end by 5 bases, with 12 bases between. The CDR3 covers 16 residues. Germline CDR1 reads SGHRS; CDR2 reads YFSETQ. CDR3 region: CASSLGLRENNSPLHF. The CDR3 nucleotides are TGCGCCAGCAGCTTGGGATTGAGGGAGAATAATTCACCCCTCCACTTT.

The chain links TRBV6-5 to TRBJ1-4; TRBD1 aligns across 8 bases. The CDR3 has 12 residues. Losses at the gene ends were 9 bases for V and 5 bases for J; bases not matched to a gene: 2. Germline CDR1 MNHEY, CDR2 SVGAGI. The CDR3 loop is CASRQGNEKLFF. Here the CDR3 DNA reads TGTGCCAGTAGACAGGGGAATGAAAAACTGTTTTTT.

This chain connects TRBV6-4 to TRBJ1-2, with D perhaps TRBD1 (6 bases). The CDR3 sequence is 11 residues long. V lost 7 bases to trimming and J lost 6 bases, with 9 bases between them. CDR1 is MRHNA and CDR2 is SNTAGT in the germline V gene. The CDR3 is CASKGVHGYTF. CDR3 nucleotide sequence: TGTGCCAGCAAGGGGGTCCATGGCTACACCTTC.

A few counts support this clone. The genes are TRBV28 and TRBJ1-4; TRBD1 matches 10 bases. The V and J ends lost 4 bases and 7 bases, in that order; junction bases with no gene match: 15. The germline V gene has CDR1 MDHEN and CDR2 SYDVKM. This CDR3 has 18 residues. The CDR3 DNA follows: TGTGCCAGCAGTTCGCTCCTTTCACCTCGGACAGGGGGTGAAAAACTGTTTTTT. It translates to CASSSLLSPRTGGEKLFF.

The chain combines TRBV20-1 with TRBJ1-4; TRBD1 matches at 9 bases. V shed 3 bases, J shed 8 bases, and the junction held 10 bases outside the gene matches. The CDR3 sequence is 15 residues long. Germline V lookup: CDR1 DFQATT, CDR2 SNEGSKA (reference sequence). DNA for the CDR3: TGCAGTGCTAGTGATTACAGGGGGCTGGGGGAAAAACTGTTTTTT. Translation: CSASDYRGLGEKLFF.

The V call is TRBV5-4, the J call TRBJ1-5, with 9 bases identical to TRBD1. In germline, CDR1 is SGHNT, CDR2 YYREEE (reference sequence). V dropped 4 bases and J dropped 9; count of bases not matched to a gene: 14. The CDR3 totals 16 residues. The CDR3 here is CASSLYGQGFGWPQHF. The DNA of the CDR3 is TGTGCCAGCAGCCTGTACGGACAGGGGTTCGGATGGCCCCAGCATTTT.

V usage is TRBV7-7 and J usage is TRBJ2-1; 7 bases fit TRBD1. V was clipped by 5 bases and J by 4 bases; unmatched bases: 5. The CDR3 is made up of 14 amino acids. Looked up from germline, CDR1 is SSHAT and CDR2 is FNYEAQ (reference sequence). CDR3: CASSPGTDYNEQFF. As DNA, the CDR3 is TGTGCCAGCAGCCCTGGGACAGATTACAATGAGCAGTTCTTC.

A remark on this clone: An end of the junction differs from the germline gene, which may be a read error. CDR3 bases: TGTGCCAGCACCCGATCCGGGAACGCTGAAGCTTTCTTT. Translated: CASTRSGNAEAFF. The chain joins TRBV12-3 or TRBV12-4 to TRBJ1-1, with D hard to call. The CDR3 length is 13 residues.

As DNA, the CDR3 is TGCGCCAGCAGCTTGGGGGCAGCCCAAGAGACCCAGTACTTC. Residues: CASSLGAAQETQYF. The chain is built from TRBV5-1 and TRBJ2-5; D gene unclear. The CDR3 has 14 residues. The germline V gene has CDR1 SGHRS and CDR2 YFSETQ. V was trimmed by 0 bases and J by 1 base, leaving 7 bases between them. The full variable domain, completed using reference TRBV5-1 and TRBJ2-5, is KAGVTQTPRYLIKTRGQQVTLSCSPISGHRSVSWYQQTPGQGLQFLFEYFSETQRNKGNFPGRFSGRQFSNSRSEMNVSTLELGDSALYLCASSLGAAQETQYFGPGTRLLVL.

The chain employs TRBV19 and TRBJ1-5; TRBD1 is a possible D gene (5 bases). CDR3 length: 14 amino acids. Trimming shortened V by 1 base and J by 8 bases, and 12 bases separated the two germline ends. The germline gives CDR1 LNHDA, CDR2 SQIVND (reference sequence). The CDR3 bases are TGTGCCAGTAGTATAGTTGCAGGGTCAGAGCCCCAGCATTTT. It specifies CASSIVAGSEPQHF.

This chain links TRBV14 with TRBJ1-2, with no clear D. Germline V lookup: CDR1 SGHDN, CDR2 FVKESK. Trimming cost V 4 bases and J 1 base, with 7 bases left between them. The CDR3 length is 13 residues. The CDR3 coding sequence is TGTGCCAGCAGCCCCGAACTTAACTATGGCTACACCTTC. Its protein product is CASSPELNYGYTF.

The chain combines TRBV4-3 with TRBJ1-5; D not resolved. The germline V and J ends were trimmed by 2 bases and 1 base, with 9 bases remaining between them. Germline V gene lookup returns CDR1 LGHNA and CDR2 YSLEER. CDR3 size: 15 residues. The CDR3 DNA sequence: TGCGCCAGCAGCCAACAACTGGTCAGCAATCAGCCCCAGCATTTT. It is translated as CASSQQLVSNQPQHF.

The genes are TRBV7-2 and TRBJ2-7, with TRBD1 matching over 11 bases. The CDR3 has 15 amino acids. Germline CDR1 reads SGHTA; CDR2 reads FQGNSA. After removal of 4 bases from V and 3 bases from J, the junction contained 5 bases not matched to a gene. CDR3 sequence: CASSSWDRGIYEQYF. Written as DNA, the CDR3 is TGTGCCAGCAGCTCCTGGGACAGGGGGATCTACGAGCAGTACTTC.

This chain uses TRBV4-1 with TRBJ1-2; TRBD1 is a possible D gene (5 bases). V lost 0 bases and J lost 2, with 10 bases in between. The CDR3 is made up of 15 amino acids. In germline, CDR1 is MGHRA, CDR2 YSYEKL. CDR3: CASSQDPRGNYGYTF. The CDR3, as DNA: TGCGCCAGCAGCCAAGATCCTCGGGGGAACTATGGCTACACCTTC.

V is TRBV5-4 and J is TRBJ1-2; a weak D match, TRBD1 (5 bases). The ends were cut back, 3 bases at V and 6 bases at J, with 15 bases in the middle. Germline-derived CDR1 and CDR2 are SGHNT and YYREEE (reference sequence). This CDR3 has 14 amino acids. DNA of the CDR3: TGTGCCAGCAGCTACCCCCGGACCAGGGATGGCTACACCTTC. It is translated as CASSYPRTRDGYTF.

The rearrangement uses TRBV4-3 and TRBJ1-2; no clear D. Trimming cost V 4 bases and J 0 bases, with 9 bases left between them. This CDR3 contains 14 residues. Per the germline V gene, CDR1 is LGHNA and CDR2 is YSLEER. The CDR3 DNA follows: TGCGCCAGCAGCCTGAGTATTTCTAACTATGGCTACACCTTC. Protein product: CASSLSISNYGYTF.

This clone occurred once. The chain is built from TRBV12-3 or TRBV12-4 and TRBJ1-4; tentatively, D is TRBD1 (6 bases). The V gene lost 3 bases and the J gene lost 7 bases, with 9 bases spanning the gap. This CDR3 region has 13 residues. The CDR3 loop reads CASSFQTGEKLFF. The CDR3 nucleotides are TGTGCCAGCAGTTTTCAGACAGGTGAAAAACTGTTTTTT.

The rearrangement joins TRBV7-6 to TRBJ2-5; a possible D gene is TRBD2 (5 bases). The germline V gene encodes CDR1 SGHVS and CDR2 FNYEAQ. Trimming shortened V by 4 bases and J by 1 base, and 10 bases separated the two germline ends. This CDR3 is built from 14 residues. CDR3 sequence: CASSSTSFQETQYF. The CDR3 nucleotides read TGTGCCAGCAGCTCCACTAGTTTCCAAGAGACCCAGTACTTC. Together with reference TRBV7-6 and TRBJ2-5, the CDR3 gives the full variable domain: GAGVSQSPRYKVTKRGQDVALRCDPISGHVSLYWYRQALGQGPEFLTYFNYEAQQDKSGLPNDRFSAERPEGSISTLTIQRTEQRDSAMYRCASSSTSFQETQYFGPGTRLLVL.

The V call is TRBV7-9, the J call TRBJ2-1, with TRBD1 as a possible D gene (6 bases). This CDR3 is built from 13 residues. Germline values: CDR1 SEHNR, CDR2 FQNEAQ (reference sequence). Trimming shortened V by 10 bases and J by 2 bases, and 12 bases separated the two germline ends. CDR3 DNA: TGTGCCACCCTACAGGGAACCTACAATGAGCAGTTCTTC. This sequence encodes CATLQGTYNEQFF.

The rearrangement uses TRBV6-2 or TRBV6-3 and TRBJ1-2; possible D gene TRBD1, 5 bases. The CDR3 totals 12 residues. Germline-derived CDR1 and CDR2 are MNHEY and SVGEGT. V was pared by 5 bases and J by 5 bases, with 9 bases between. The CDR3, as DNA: TGTGCCAGCAGTAAACAGGATTATGGCTACACCTTC. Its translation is CASSKQDYGYTF.

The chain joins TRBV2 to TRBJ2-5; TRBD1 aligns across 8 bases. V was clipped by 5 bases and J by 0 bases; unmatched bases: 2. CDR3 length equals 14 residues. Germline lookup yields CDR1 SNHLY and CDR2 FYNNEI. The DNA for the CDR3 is TGTGCCAGCAGTAGACAGGGGTACCAAGAGACCCAGTACTTC. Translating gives CASSRQGYQETQYF.

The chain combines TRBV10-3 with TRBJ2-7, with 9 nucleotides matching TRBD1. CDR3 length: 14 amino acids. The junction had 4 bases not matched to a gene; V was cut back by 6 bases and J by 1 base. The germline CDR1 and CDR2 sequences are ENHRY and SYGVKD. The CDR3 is CAIRPGQGSYEQYF. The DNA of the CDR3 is TGTGCCATCAGGCCGGGACAGGGTTCCTACGAGCAGTACTTC.

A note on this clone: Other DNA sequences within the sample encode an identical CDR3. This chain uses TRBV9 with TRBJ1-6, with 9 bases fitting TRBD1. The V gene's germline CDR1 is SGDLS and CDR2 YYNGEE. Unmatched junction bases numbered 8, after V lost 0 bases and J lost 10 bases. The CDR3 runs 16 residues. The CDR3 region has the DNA TGTGCCAGCAGCGTAGCTTGGGACAGGGAAAGCTCACCCCTCCACTTT. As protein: CASSVAWDRESSPLHF.